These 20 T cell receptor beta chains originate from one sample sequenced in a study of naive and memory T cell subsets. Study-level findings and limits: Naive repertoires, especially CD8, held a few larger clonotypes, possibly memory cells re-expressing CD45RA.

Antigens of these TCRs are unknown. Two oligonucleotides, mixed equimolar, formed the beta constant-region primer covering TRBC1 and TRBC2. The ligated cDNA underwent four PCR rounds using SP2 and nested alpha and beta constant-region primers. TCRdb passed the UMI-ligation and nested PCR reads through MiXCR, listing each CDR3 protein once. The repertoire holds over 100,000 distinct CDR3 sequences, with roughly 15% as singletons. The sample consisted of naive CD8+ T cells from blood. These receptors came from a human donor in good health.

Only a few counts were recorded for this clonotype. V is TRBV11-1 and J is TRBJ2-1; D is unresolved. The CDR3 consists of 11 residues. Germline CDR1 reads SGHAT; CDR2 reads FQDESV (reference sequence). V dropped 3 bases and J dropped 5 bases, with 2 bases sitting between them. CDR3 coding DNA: TGTGCCAGCAGCTTCGACAATGAGCAGTTCTTC. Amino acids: CASSFDNEQFF.

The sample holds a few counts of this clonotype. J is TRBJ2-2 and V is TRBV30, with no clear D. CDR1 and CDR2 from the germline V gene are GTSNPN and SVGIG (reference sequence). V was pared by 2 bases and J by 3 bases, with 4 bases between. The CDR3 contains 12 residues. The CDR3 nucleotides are TGTGCCTGGAGTTGGGACACCGGGGAGCTGTTTTTT. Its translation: CAWSWDTGELFF. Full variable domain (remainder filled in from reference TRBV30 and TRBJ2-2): SQTIHQWPATLVQPVGSPLSLECTVEGTSNPNLYWYRQAAGRGLQLLFYSVGIGQISSEVPQNLSASRPQDRQFILSSKKLLLSDSGFYLCAWSWDTGELFFGEGSRLTVL.

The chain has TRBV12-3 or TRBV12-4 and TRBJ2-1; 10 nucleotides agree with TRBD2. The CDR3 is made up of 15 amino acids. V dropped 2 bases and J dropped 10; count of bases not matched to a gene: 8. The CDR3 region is CASSLSVAGGEEQFF. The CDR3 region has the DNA TGTGCCAGCAGTTTAAGTGTAGCGGGAGGTGAGGAGCAGTTCTTC.

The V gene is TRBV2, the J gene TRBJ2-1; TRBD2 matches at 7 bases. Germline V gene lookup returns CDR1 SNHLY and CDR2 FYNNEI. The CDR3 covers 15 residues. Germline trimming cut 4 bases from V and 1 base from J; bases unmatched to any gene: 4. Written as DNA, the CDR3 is TGTGCCAGCAGTGCGGCGGGAGAATCCTACAATGAGCAGTTCTTC. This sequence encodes CASSAAGESYNEQFF.

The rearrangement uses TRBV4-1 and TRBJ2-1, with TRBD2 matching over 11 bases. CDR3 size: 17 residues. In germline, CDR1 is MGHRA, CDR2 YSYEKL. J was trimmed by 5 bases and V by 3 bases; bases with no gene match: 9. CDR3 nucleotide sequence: TGCGCCAGCAGCCAGTCCTTAGCGGGAGGGTCTAACAATGAGCAGTTCTTC. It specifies CASSQSLAGGSNNEQFF.

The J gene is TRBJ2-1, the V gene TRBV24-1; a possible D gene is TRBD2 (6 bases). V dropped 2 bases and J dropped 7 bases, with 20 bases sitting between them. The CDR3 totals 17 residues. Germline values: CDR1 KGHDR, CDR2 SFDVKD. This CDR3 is CATSDSVLGGPTNEQFF. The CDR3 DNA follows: TGTGCCACCAGTGATTCTGTTCTAGGAGGGCCCACAAATGAGCAGTTCTTC.

CDR3 residues: CSVEDLLGANTEAFF. The CDR3 DNA follows: TGCAGCGTTGAAGATCTTCTGGGCGCGAACACTGAAGCTTTCTTT. This chain uses TRBV29-1 with TRBJ1-1; no definite D call. This CDR3 spans 15 amino acids. Trimming removed 0 bases at V and 1 base at J, with 12 bases between. Germline V gene data show CDR1 as SQVTM and CDR2 as ANQGSEA.

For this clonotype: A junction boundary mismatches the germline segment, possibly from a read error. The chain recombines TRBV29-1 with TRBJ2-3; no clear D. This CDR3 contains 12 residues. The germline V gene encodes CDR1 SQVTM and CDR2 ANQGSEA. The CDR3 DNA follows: TGCAGCGGTGAAGATTTTGGAGATACGCAGTATTTT. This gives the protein CSGEDFGDTQYF.

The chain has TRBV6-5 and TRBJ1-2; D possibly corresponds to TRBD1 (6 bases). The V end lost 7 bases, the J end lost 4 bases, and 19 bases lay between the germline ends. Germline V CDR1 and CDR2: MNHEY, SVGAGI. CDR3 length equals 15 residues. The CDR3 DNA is TGTGCCAGCACCGAACAGGGTGGTATCCCCTATGGCTACACCTTC. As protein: CASTEQGGIPYGYTF.

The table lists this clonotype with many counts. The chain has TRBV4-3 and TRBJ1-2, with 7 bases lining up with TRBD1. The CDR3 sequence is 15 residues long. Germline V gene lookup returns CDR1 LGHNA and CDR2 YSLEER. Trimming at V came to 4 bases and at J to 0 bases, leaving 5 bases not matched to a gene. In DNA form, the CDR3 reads TGCGCCAGCAGCCCGCGGGACAGTCCTAACTATGGCTACACCTTC. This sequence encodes CASSPRDSPNYGYTF.

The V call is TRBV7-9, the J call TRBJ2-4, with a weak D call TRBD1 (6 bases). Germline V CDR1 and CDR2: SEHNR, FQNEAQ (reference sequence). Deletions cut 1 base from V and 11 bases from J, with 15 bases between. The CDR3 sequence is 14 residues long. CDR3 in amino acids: CASSLESTTGVQYF. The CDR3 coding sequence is TGTGCCAGCAGCTTAGAATCCACGACAGGAGTTCAGTACTTC.

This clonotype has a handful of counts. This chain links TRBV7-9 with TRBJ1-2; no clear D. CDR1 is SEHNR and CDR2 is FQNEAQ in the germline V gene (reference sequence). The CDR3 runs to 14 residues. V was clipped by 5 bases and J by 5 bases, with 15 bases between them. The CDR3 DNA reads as TGTGCCAGCAGCGGGATCTTTGCACCGTATGGCTACACCTTC. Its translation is CASSGIFAPYGYTF.

CDR3 DNA: TGTGCGTGCAATGAGCAGTTCTTC. Translation: CACNEQFF. The chain combines TRBV2 with TRBJ2-1, with D uncertain. The CDR3 runs to 8 residues. The V gene's germline CDR1 is SNHLY and CDR2 FYNNEI.

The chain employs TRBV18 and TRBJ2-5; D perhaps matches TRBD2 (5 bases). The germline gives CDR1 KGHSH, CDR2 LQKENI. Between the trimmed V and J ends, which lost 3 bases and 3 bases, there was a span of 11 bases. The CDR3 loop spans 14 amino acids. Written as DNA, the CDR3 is TGTGCCAGCTCACCGAGTTACGGGGAAGAGACCCAGTACTTC. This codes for CASSPSYGEETQYF.

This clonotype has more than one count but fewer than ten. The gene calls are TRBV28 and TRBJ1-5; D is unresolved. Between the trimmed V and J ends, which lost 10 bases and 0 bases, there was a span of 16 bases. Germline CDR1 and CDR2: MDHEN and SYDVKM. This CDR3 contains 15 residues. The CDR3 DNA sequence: TGTGCCACCGCGATAAGTGGATATAGCAATCAGCCCCAGCATTTT. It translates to CATAISGYSNQPQHF.

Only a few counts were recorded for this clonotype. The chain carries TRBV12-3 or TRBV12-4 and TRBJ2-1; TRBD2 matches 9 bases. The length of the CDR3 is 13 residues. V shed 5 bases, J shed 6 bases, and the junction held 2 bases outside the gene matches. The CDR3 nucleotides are TGTGCCAGCAGTGTTAGCGGGAGCAATGAGCAGTTCTTC. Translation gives CASSVSGSNEQFF.

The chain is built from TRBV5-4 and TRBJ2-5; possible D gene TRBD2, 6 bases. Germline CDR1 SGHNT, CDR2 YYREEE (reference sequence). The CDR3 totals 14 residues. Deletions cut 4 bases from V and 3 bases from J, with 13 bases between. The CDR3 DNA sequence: TGTGCCAGCAGCGACCCCAGGACTAAAGAGACCCAGTACTTC. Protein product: CASSDPRTKETQYF.

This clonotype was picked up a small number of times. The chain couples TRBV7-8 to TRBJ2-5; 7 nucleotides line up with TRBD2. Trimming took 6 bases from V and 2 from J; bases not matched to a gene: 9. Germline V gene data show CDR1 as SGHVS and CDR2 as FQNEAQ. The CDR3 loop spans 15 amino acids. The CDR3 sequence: CASSPRTSRQETQYF. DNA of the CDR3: TGTGCCAGCAGTCCACGGACTAGTCGTCAAGAGACCCAGTACTTC.

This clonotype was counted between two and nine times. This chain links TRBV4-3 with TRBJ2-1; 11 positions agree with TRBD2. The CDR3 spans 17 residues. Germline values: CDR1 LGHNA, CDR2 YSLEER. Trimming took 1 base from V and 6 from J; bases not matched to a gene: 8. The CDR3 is CASSQALAGAWGNEQFF. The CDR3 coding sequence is TGCGCCAGCAGCCAAGCACTAGCGGGGGCCTGGGGCAATGAGCAGTTCTTC.

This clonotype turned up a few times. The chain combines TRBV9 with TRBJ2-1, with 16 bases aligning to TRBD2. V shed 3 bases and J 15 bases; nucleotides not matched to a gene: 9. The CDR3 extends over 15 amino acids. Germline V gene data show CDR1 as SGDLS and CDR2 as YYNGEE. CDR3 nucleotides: TGTGCCAGCAGCGGAACGGGACTAGCGGGGGGGCCACCGTTCTTC. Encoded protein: CASSGTGLAGGPPFF.